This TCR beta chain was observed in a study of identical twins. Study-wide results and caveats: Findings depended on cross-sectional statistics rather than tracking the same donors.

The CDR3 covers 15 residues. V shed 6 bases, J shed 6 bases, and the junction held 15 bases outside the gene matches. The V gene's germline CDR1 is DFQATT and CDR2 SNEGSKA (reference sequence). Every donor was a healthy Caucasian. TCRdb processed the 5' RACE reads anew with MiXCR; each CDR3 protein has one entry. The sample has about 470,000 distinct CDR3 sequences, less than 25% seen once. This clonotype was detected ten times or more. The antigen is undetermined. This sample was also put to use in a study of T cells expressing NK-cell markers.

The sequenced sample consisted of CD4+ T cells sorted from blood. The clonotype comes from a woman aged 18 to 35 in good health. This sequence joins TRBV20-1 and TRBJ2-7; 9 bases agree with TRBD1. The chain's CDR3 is CSAPPGQGRTSEQYF. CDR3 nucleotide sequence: TGCAGTGCGCCCCCGGGACAGGGAAGAACATCCGAGCAGTACTTC.